This T cell receptor beta chain emerged from a study of chemoradiotherapy in HPV16-positive cancers. Assay: immunoSEQ multiplex PCR; the TCRdb copy retains only in-frame clones and omits some. The profile shows hundreds of clones, roughly nine tenths of them singletons. Study-level results: HPV-responsive T-cell expansion during chemoradiotherapy was linked to improved recurrence-free survival in HPV16-positive patients. Candidate HPV-specific clones and E7-related TCR motifs grew in tumor during treatment. HPV-specific T cells were functionally defined from only a couple of HPV16-positive patients.

On this clone: The antigen is unknown.

CDR1 and CDR2 (germline): SEHNR, FQNEAQ (reference sequence). This CDR3 has 15 residues. V was clipped by 5 bases and J by 4 bases; unmatched bases: 8. Over chemoradiotherapy, repertoires were sampled more than once. This chain links TRBV7-9 with TRBJ1-2, with 9 bases matching TRBD1. The sequenced sample was tumor tissue, obtained from a patient who underwent chemoradiotherapy. This TCR derives from a human donor with HPV-associated anogenital cancer. The CDR3 bases are TGTGCCAGCAGCGAACAGGGGGCGGAAGCCTATGGCTACACCTTC. Translated: CASSEQGAEAYGYTF.